A selection of T cell receptor beta chains follows, all from one sample in a study of control samples from healthy donors and cancer patients. Only in-frame clones appear in the TCRdb table, and some are missing; sequencing was by immunoSEQ multiplex PCR. The table lists under 450,000 clones, 90% of them singletons. Material: PBMCs. The receptors originated from a man aged 40-50 years with head and neck cancer. CDR3s include the opening cysteine and the closing phenylalanine or tryptophan. D genes are given only for firm matches. The size entry is marked missing in some rows and otherwise reads once, few, many or a size class.

TRBV6-5	TRBJ1-5	once	-	15	TGTGCCAGCAGGGTGACCGGGGATGGCAATCAGCCCCAGCATTTT	CASRVTGDGNQPQHF
TRBV28	TRBJ2-2	-	TRBD2	15	TGTGCCAGCAGCCCGGGGGGGGTGAACACCGGGGAGCTGTTTTTT	CASSPGGVNTGELFF
TRBV7-6	TRBJ2-7	-	TRBD1	16	TGTGCCAGCAGCCTAGAGACAGGGGGTTTGTCCTACGAGCAGTACTTC	CASSLETGGLSYEQYF
TRBV7-9	TRBJ1-1	once	-	17	TGTGCCAGCAGCTTAGCGTTGGGGCGGGGGAAGAACACTGAAGCTTTCTTT	CASSLALGRGKNTEAFF
TRBV14	TRBJ2-2	-	TRBD2	17	TGTGCCAGCAGCCAAGTATGGCTAGCGGGAAGCACCGGGGAGCTGTTTTTT	CASSQVWLAGSTGELFF
TRBV5-8	TRBJ2-1	-	-	15	TGTGCCAGCAGCTCTGGGGTGGGGGCCTACAATGAGCAGTTCTTC	CASSSGVGAYNEQFF
TRBV7-9	TRBJ2-1	-	TRBD2	16	TGTGCCAGCAGCCTAGGGCGACTAGCCCCCTACAATGAGCAGTTCTTC	CASSLGRLAPYNEQFF
TRBV6-5	TRBJ2-5	-	-	13	TGTGCCAGCAGATCGACAGGGAGGGAGACCCAGTACTTC	CASRSTGRETQYF
TRBV5-1	TRBJ2-2	-	-	15	TGCGCCAGCAGCTTTGTGAGCGCGAACACCGGGGAGCTGTTTTTT	CASSFVSANTGELFF
TRBV7-2	TRBJ2-1	-	TRBD1	15	TGTGCCAGCAGCACCCGACAGGGTCCCTACAATGAGCAGTTCTTC	CASSTRQGPYNEQFF
TRBV28	TRBJ1-6	-	TRBD1	13	TGTGCCAGCGGGGGGACAGGGCATTCACCCCTCCACTTT	CASGGTGHSPLHF
TRBV2	TRBJ2-5	once	-	14	TGTGCCAGCAGTGAAGAGGGCCGGGGGGAGACCCAGTACTTC	CASSEEGRGETQYF
TRBV7-3	TRBJ2-3	-	-	12	TGTGCCAGCAGCCTCTCAGGAGATACGCAGTATTTT	CASSLSGDTQYF
TRBV11-2	TRBJ2-1	-	-	11	TGTGCCAGCAGCTTCCACAATGAGCAGTTCTTC	CASSFHNEQFF
TRBV30	TRBJ2-1	-	-	13	TGTGCCTGGAGTGAGGGGGGGGCGTATGAGCAGTTCTTC	CAWSEGGAYEQFF
TRBV4-2	TRBJ1-4	-	TRBD1	18	TGTGCCAGCAGCCAAGATAGAGGCCAGGGGGAAACTAATGAAAAACTGTTTTTT	CASSQDRGQGETNEKLFF
TRBV19	TRBJ2-2	-	-	12	TGTGCCGGGGGAGCAGGGACCGGGGAGCTGTTTTTT	CAGGAGTGELFF
TRBV13	TRBJ2-5	-	-	14	TGTGCCAGCAGCTTAGAAACCCGCCAAGAGACCCAGTACTTC	CASSLETRQETQYF
TRBV7-2	TRBJ2-3	-	-	16	TGTGCCAGCAGCTTACGCCTCGCACAGGGTGAGAATACGCAGTATTTT	CASSLRLAQGENTQYF
TRBV28	TRBJ1-6	-	TRBD1	15	TGTGCCAGCGAAAACAGGGGAGACTATAATTCACCCCTCCACTTT	CASENRGDYNSPLHF
TRBV5-1	TRBJ2-1	-	-	15	TGCGCCAGCAGCTTGGACTTTAGCTCCTACAATGAGCAGTTCTTC	CASSLDFSSYNEQFF
TRBV6-5	TRBJ1-1	-	-	14	TGTGCCACCCAACGCCAGGGGCTGAACACTGAAGCTTTCTTT	CATQRQGLNTEAFF
TRBV6-1	TRBJ2-3	-	-	13	TGTGCCAGCAGTGAAGCGTCGGCCGATACGCAGTATTTT	CASSEASADTQYF
TRBV10-3	TRBJ1-5	-	-	13	TGTGCCATCAGTGATTGGAGAGGCCAGCCCCAGCATTTT	CAISDWRGQPQHF
TRBV19	TRBJ1-5	-	TRBD1	18	TGTGCCAGTAGGTGGGACAGGGGGATCGTAGGTAGCAATCAGCCCCAGCATTTT	CASRWDRGIVGSNQPQHF
TRBV5-6	TRBJ2-3	-	-	14	TGTGCCAGCAGCTTGGGAGGGGTTGAAGATACGCAGTATTTT	CASSLGGVEDTQYF
TRBV5-4	TRBJ2-5	-	TRBD1	15	TGTGCCAGCAGCCCCCGGGACAGAGGCCAAGAGACCCAGTACTTC	CASSPRDRGQETQYF
TRBV3-1/TRBV3-2	TRBJ2-4	-	TRBD1	16	TGTGCCAGCAGCCGAGACGAGACAGGGGCCAAAAACATTCAGTACTTC	CASSRDETGAKNIQYF
TRBV10-2	TRBJ2-5	once	-	15	TGCGCCAGCAGATCTCCCGGACAGCGAAAAGAGACCCAGTACTTC	CASRSPGQRKETQYF
TRBV9	TRBJ1-1	-	-	15	TGTGCCAGCAGCGTAGGGGGGCAGAGCCGAACTGAAGCTTTCTTT	CASSVGGQSRTEAFF
TRBV5-4	TRBJ1-4	once	TRBD1	16	TGTGCCAGCAGCTTGGCAAGACAGGGTCAAAATGAAAAACTGTTTTTT	CASSLARQGQNEKLFF
TRBV7-3	TRBJ1-2	-	TRBD1	15	TGTGCCAGCAGCCGGACAGGGGATAAGGACTATGGCTACACCTTC	CASSRTGDKDYGYTF
TRBV2	TRBJ2-7	-	-	13	TGTGCCAGCAGTGAATGGCTGAGCCGCGAGCAGTACTTC	CASSEWLSREQYF
TRBV5-1	TRBJ2-7	-	-	14	TGCGCCAGCAGCTTGGCGGTCGGGAGTCAGGAGCAGTACTTC	CASSLAVGSQEQYF
TRBV12-5	TRBJ1-2	-	TRBD1	13	TGTGCTAGTGGTCCCGGGACAGTCTATGGCTACACCTTC	CASGPGTVYGYTF
TRBV5-1	TRBJ2-7	-	-	13	TGCGCCAGCAGCCCTGGAGACTACTACGAGCAGTACTTC	CASSPGDYYEQYF
TRBV5-5	TRBJ2-2	-	TRBD1	15	TGTGCCAGCAGCTTTACAGGGGGTGACACCGGGGAGCTGTTTTTT	CASSFTGGDTGELFF
TRBV2	TRBJ1-1	-	-	12	TGTGCCAGGGGGGACGCAGGACCTGAAGCTTTCTTT	CARGDAGPEAFF